A single sample gave rise to the 27 T cell receptor beta chains below, sequenced in a study of a mutant IDH1 vaccine in newly diagnosed glioma (dated by TCRdb to 2020 to 2023). Interpreted using the paper, the time point label stands for: week 5, during vaccination. Every vaccine dose consisted of 300 ug of a 20-mer mutant IDH1 peptide in Montanide, administered subcutaneously together with topical imiquimod. Library preparation was by the immunoSEQ multiplex PCR assay. TCRdb provides this immuneACCESS table in a form limited to in-frame rearrangements. Some clones are lacking; in checked studies, under half of them reflect an unresolved V gene, and why the rest are absent is not known. The sample table shows about 25,000 clones, and roughly 77% are seen once. The ten largest make up roughly a tenth of the sample. These receptors' targets are unknown. Sequencing used PBMCs, obtained from a glioma patient whose treatment included an IDH1 peptide vaccine. The receptors originated from a man in his forties with glioma.

The gene calls are TRBV30 and TRBJ2-5; tentative D call: TRBD2 (7 bases). Germline CDR1 reads GTSNPN; CDR2 reads SVGIG (reference sequence). This CDR3 has 16 residues. V shed 0 bases and J shed 10 bases, with 24 bases lying between them. The CDR3 bases are TGTGCCTGGAGTGTACCCTGGGAGGGGGAAGAAGGGAGCCAGTACTTC. Amino acids: CAWSVPWEGEEGSQYF.

The chain couples TRBV6-4 to TRBJ2-3; 9 bases are a match to TRBD2. Germline CDR1 and CDR2: MRHNA and SNTAGT. The CDR3 totals 16 residues. After removal of 6 bases from V and 4 bases from J, the junction contained 11 bases not matched to a gene. In DNA, the CDR3 is TGTGCCAGCAGCAGGTCGGGCGGGAGGGCATCAGATACGCAGTATTTT. It yields the protein CASSRSGGRASDTQYF.

The chain links TRBV7-6 to TRBJ2-1; D gene unclear. Deletions cut 4 bases from V and 1 base from J, with 11 bases between. Germline V gene data show CDR1 as SGHVS and CDR2 as FNYEAQ. The CDR3 has 15 residues. The CDR3, as DNA: TGTGCCAGCAGCTCCGGATTGATGTCCTACAATGAGCAGTTCTTC. Amino acids: CASSSGLMSYNEQFF.

V usage is TRBV7-6 and J usage is TRBJ2-1; D is uncertain. This CDR3 has 13 amino acids. From germline, CDR1 is SGHVS and CDR2 FNYEAQ. The V and J ends lost 5 bases and 4 bases respectively, with 9 bases between them. The CDR3 sequence is CASSPQSYNEQFF. The CDR3 DNA reads TGTGCCAGCAGCCCCCAGAGTTACAATGAGCAGTTCTTC.

V gene TRBV27 combines with J gene TRBJ1-2, with unresolved D. The CDR3 is 12 amino acids. The V and J ends lost 6 bases and 6 bases respectively, with 11 bases between them. Germline V CDR1 and CDR2: MNHEY, SMNVEV (reference sequence). DNA for the CDR3: TGTGCCAGCAGAGAGGCAGGTCATGGCTACACCTTC. Translating gives CASREAGHGYTF.

This clone showed up just a few times. The chain couples TRBV6-5 to TRBJ2-2, with 8 positions matching TRBD1. CDR1 is MNHEY, CDR2 SVGAGI, per germline. Unmatched junction bases numbered 9, after V lost 2 bases and J lost 7 bases. The CDR3 runs 16 residues. Here the CDR3 reads CASSYVAGGEVGELFF. The CDR3 nucleotides read TGTGCCAGCAGTTACGTTGCAGGGGGCGAGGTCGGGGAGCTGTTTTTT.

The chain carries TRBV6-5 and TRBJ2-1; 9 nucleotides line up with TRBD1. This CDR3 comprises 15 residues. CDR1 MNHEY and CDR2 SVGAGI come from the germline V gene. Trimming cost V 5 bases and J 2 bases; bases outside gene matches: 4. CDR3 amino acids: CASSKDRGTYNEQFF. The CDR3 coding sequence is TGTGCCAGCAGTAAGGACAGGGGCACCTACAATGAGCAGTTCTTC.

This clone was seen only a few times. The chain carries TRBV6-1 and TRBJ2-3, with TRBD2 matching 9 bases. Germline V lookup: CDR1 MNHNS, CDR2 SASEGT. V lost 1 base, J lost 7 bases, and 12 bases stayed unmatched. The CDR3 runs to 17 residues. This chain's CDR3 is CASSEVKRIAGVHTQYF. CDR3 nucleotides: TGTGCCAGCAGTGAAGTTAAAAGAATAGCGGGAGTTCATACGCAGTATTTT.

V gene TRBV19 combines with J gene TRBJ2-1, with D perhaps TRBD2 (5 bases). Trimming cost V 5 bases and J 8 bases, with 13 bases left between them. This CDR3 spans 13 amino acids. Germline V CDR1 and CDR2: LNHDA, SQIVND (reference sequence). The CDR3 loop is CASSRPPGDEQFF. Here the CDR3 DNA reads TGTGCCAGTAGTCGACCCCCCGGGGATGAGCAGTTCTTC.

The chain couples TRBV25-1 to TRBJ2-3; 10 bases match TRBD2. The CDR3 sequence is 15 residues long. Germline V gene data show CDR1 as MGHDK and CDR2 as SYGVNS. The V gene end was trimmed by 8 bases and the J gene end by 0 bases; junction bases not matched to a gene: 5. The CDR3 sequence: CASLGTSASTDTQYF. CDR3 nucleotide sequence: TGTGCCAGCTTAGGGACTAGCGCAAGCACAGATACGCAGTATTTT. Filled out from reference TRBV25-1 and TRBJ2-3, the complete variable domain reads EADIYQTPRYLVIGTGKKITLECSQTMGHDKMYWYQQDPGMELHLIHYSYGVNSTEKGDLSSESTVSRIRTEHFPLTLESARPSHTSQYLCASLGTSASTDTQYFGPGTRLTVL.

This clone is medium-sized in the sample. The genes are TRBV18 and TRBJ1-5, with 7 positions matching TRBD1. The CDR3 sequence is 17 residues long. Trimming removed 0 bases from V and 2 bases from J; junction bases left unmatched: 7. Germline V gene sequence: CDR1 KGHSH, CDR2 LQKENI. The CDR3 loop reads CASSPPGTAGRNQPQHF. For the CDR3, the DNA is TGTGCCAGCTCACCACCTGGGACAGCGGGCCGCAATCAGCCCCAGCATTTT.

The rearrangement uses TRBV30 and TRBJ1-2; TRBD1 matches 7 bases. V trimming: 0 bases; J trimming: 4 bases; junction bases outside the gene matches: 8. Per the germline V gene, CDR1 is GTSNPN and CDR2 is SVGIG (reference sequence). The CDR3 extends over 15 amino acids. CDR3 amino acids: CAWSVQIAGGYGYTF. The CDR3 DNA reads TGTGCCTGGAGTGTACAGATCGCAGGGGGCTATGGCTACACCTTC. Full variable domain (remainder filled in from reference TRBV30 and TRBJ1-2): SQTIHQWPATLVQPVGSPLSLECTVEGTSNPNLYWYRQAAGRGLQLLFYSVGIGQISSEVPQNLSASRPQDRQFILSSKKLLLSDSGFYLCAWSVQIAGGYGYTFGSGTRLTVV.

The rearrangement uses TRBV27 and TRBJ1-4; D gene unclear. The V end was cut by 1 base, the J end by 7 bases, with 16 bases between. This CDR3 is built from 16 residues. Germline-derived CDR1 and CDR2 are MNHEY and SMNVEV (reference sequence). DNA of the CDR3: TGTGCCAGCAGTTTATTTCGGTTGGGCGGAGGTGAAAAACTGTTTTTT. It specifies CASSLFRLGGGEKLFF.

The CDR3 DNA reads TGTGCCAGCAGCTTTGTAGGTGAGCAGTTCTTC. This translates into CASSFVGEQFF. The chain couples TRBV7-8 to TRBJ2-1; D uncertain. Germline CDR1 reads SGHVS; CDR2 reads FQNEAQ. The CDR3 length is 11 residues. Trimming left V 3 bases short and J 9 bases short, with 6 bases between.

The chain joins TRBV11-2 to TRBJ2-7; D is unclear. This CDR3 comprises 13 residues. V was trimmed by 0 bases and J by 7 bases, leaving 10 bases between them. Germline CDR1 SGHAT, CDR2 FQNNGV. The CDR3 DNA reads as TGTGCCAGCAGCTTAGATCGGTTAGGGGAGCAGTACGTC. As protein: CASSLDRLGEQYV.

This chain's CDR3 is CASSLDGRGTEAFF. The DNA for the CDR3 is TGCGCCAGCAGCCTCGACGGGAGAGGGACTGAAGCTTTCTTT. The chain is built from TRBV5-1 and TRBJ1-1; D call uncertain. The germline V gene has CDR1 SGHRS and CDR2 YFSETQ. The CDR3 loop spans 14 amino acids. V shed 4 bases and J shed 5 bases, with 15 bases lying between them.

V is TRBV2 and J is TRBJ2-5; 7 bases map to TRBD2. The last part of the DNA fits TRBJ2-7 better; the J call may be wrong. This CDR3 has 14 amino acids. The germline V gene encodes CDR1 SNHLY and CDR2 FYNNEI. Written as DNA, the CDR3 is TGTGCCAGCAGTCCCCTTGGGGGGGACTACGAGCAGTACTTC. It codes for CASSPLGGDYEQYF.

V usage is TRBV27 and J usage is TRBJ2-2, with TRBD2 matching over 11 bases. This CDR3 contains 15 residues. In germline, CDR1 is MNHEY, CDR2 SMNVEV (reference sequence). Trimming cost V 3 bases and J 8 bases; bases outside gene matches: 5. The CDR3 protein is CASSFASGRLGELFF. In nucleotides, the CDR3 is TGTGCCAGCAGTTTCGCTAGCGGGAGGCTAGGGGAGCTGTTTTTT.

This rearrangement joins TRBV9 to TRBJ2-3; 11 bases match TRBD2. The ends lost 2 bases at V and 4 bases at J; junction bases unmatched: 6. CDR3 size: 16 residues. CDR1 SGDLS and CDR2 YYNGEE come from the germline V gene. CDR3 sequence: CASSVDLAGGPDTQYF. The CDR3 bases are TGTGCCAGCAGCGTCGATCTAGCGGGAGGACCAGATACGCAGTATTTT.

This clone was seen a handful of times. The chain links TRBV7-9 to TRBJ2-1, with D hard to call. The CDR3 runs to 14 residues. V lost 3 bases, J lost 4 bases, and 10 bases lay in between. CDR1 is SEHNR, CDR2 FQNEAQ, per germline (reference sequence). CDR3 residues: CASSFGAGYNEQFF. The CDR3 DNA sequence: TGTGCCAGCAGCTTCGGTGCCGGATACAATGAGCAGTTCTTC.

The V gene is TRBV18, the J gene TRBJ2-3; the D is unclear. The germline CDR1 and CDR2 sequences are KGHSH and LQKENI. Trimming stripped 5 bases from V and 6 bases from J, with 15 bases between. The length of the CDR3 is 14 residues. CDR3 sequence: CASSSAVSPDTQYF. CDR3 in DNA: TGTGCCAGCTCATCCGCGGTATCGCCGGATACGCAGTATTTT.

The rearrangement links TRBV27 to TRBJ1-1; D not resolved. The V gene's germline CDR1 is MNHEY and CDR2 SMNVEV (reference sequence). Trimming removed 5 bases at V and 5 bases at J, with 15 bases between. This CDR3 region has 14 residues. CDR3 coding DNA: TGTGCCAGCAGTCCCCAGGAGAGGAGGACTGAAGCTTTCTTT. Translating it yields CASSPQERRTEAFF.

The chain links TRBV2 to TRBJ2-7; D possibly corresponds to TRBD1 (6 bases). Germline CDR1 and CDR2: SNHLY and FYNNEI. Between the trimmed V and J ends, which lost 6 bases and 0 bases, there was a span of 9 bases. This CDR3 is built from 13 residues. Here the CDR3 reads CASSRQDSYEQYV. The CDR3 nucleotides are TGTGCCAGCAGCCGACAGGACTCCTACGAGCAGTACGTC.

The chain recombines TRBV19 with TRBJ1-5; D not certain. Germline V CDR1 and CDR2: LNHDA, SQIVND (reference sequence). Trimming took off 2 bases at V and 7 bases at J, with 15 bases between the two ends. This CDR3 contains 15 residues. CDR3 bases: TGTGCCAGTAGTATAACCCCACCCGGTCCCCAGCCCCAGCATTTT. Its protein product is CASSITPPGPQPQHF.

The chain employs TRBV7-2 and TRBJ2-3; D is undetermined. This CDR3 has 13 amino acids. Germline assignment: CDR1 SGHTA and CDR2 FQGNSA. V lost 7 bases and J lost 4, with 12 bases in between. CDR3 sequence: CASTLLGSDTQYF. The DNA of the CDR3 is TGTGCCAGCACCCTCTTAGGTTCAGATACGCAGTATTTT. Using reference TRBV7-2 and TRBJ2-3 for the parts outside the CDR3, the full variable domain is GAGVSQSPSNKVTEKGKDVELRCDPISGHTALYWYRQSLGQGLEFLIYFQGNSAPDKSGLPSDRFSAERTGGSVSTLTIQRTQQEDSAVYLCASTLLGSDTQYFGPGTRLTVL.

A few counts support this clone. V is TRBV7-6 and J is TRBJ2-7; 7 positions agree with TRBD2. Per germline, CDR1 SGHVS and CDR2 FNYEAQ. Trimming cost V 5 bases and J 6 bases; bases outside gene matches: 7. The length of the CDR3 is 13 residues. In DNA form, the CDR3 reads TGTGCCAGCAGCGCGACTAGCTTTGGCGAGCAGTACTTC. Translating it yields CASSATSFGEQYF. The complete variable domain, with remaining parts taken from reference TRBV7-6 and TRBJ2-7, reads GAGVSQSPRYKVTKRGQDVALRCDPISGHVSLYWYRQALGQGPEFLTYFNYEAQQDKSGLPNDRFSAERPEGSISTLTIQRTEQRDSAMYRCASSATSFGEQYFGPGTRLTVT.

The chain recombines TRBV5-8 with TRBJ2-7; D may be TRBD1 or TRBD2 (6 bases each). The length of the CDR3 is 13 residues. Germline values: CDR1 SGHTS, CDR2 YDEGEE. Trimming left V 4 bases short and J 3 bases short, with 11 bases between. CDR3 sequence (DNA): TGTGCCAGCAGCCTAGCGACAGGCTACGAGCAGTACGTC. This codes for CASSLATGYEQYV.